These 19 T cell receptor beta chains were sequenced from one sample in a study of control samples from healthy donors and cancer patients. Data came from immunoSEQ multiplex PCR; TCRdb stores just in-frame clones and leaves some out. The sample holds a few hundred thousand clones; about 93% are singletons and the top ten take just under 6.5%. Sequencing was done on a sample of PBMCs. These receptors came from a man aged 35-49 years with head and neck cancer.

The chain links TRBV28 to TRBJ2-7; no reliable D call. The CDR3 runs to 13 residues. CDR1 and CDR2 from the germline V gene are MDHEN and SYDVKM. The germline V and J ends were trimmed by 7 bases and 4 bases, with 14 bases remaining between them. The CDR3, as DNA: TGTGCCAGCACCGTCCGGGTTGGGTACGAGCAGTACTTC. The encoded protein is CASTVRVGYEQYF.

This chain links TRBV5-1 with TRBJ2-2; 9 bases line up with TRBD1. This CDR3 comprises 16 residues. V gave up 4 bases and J gave up 2 bases; unmatched junction bases: 6. The V gene's germline CDR1 is SGHRS and CDR2 YFSETQ. The DNA of the CDR3 is TGCGCCAGCAGCCGAACAGGGGGCAGAAACACCGGGGAGCTGTTTTTT. Protein product: CASSRTGGRNTGELFF.

The rearrangement joins TRBV20-1 to TRBJ2-1; weak D call: TRBD2 (5 bases). This CDR3 region has 12 residues. Trimming shortened V by 3 bases and J by 9 bases, and 12 bases separated the two germline ends. Germline V lookup: CDR1 DFQATT, CDR2 SNEGSKA (reference sequence). The CDR3 spells CSASPLRGEQFF. Written as DNA, the CDR3 is TGCAGTGCTAGTCCGCTTCGGGGTGAGCAGTTCTTC.

This clone was seen only a few times. This chain's CDR3 is CAALRQDGTNEQFF. CDR3 DNA: TGTGCCGCACTCCGGCAAGACGGGACCAATGAGCAGTTCTTC. The chain has TRBV28 and TRBJ2-1; D tentatively fits TRBD1 or TRBD2 (5 bases each). Germline loops: CDR1 MDHEN, CDR2 SYDVKM. With 11 bases removed from V and 6 bases from J, the gap between germline ends came to 20 bases. The CDR3 extends over 14 amino acids.

Comment on this clone: The same CDR3 can be traced to other DNA sequences in this sample. This chain links TRBV5-1 with TRBJ1-2, with 7 bases fitting TRBD1. The CDR3 runs 14 residues. The germline gives CDR1 SGHRS, CDR2 YFSETQ. V lost 0 bases, J lost 4 bases, and 3 bases stayed unmatched. In DNA, the CDR3 is TGCGCCAGCAGCTTGGAAGCAGGGGGCTATGGCTACACCTTC. Protein: CASSLEAGGYGYTF.

The genes are TRBV29-1 and TRBJ2-1; tentatively, D is TRBD2 (6 bases). From germline, CDR1 is SQVTM and CDR2 ANQGSEA. The CDR3 totals 14 residues. Between the trimmed V and J ends, which lost 6 bases and 5 bases, there was a span of 17 bases. DNA for the CDR3: TGCAGCGTGGGGGTGCGGGGCGGAAACAATGAGCAGTTCTTC. This translates into CSVGVRGGNNEQFF.

The chain is built from TRBV9 and TRBJ1-4; a weak D match, TRBD1 (6 bases). Trimming stripped 0 bases from V and 8 bases from J, with 17 bases between. The CDR3 runs 16 residues. CDR1 and CDR2 from the germline V gene are SGDLS and YYNGEE. In DNA form, the CDR3 reads TGTGCCAGCAGCGTAGGACTGGGGGGGACACGGGAAAAACTGTTTTTT. It yields the protein CASSVGLGGTREKLFF. Looking up the rest from reference TRBV9 and TRBJ1-4 gives the full variable domain: DSGVTQTPKHLITATGQRVTLRCSPRSGDLSVYWYQQSLDQGLQFLIQYYNGEERAKGNILERFSAQQFPDLHSELNLSSLELGDSALYFCASSVGLGGTREKLFFGSGTQLSVL.

For this clone: This specimen includes other DNA sequences encoding the same CDR3. The chain links TRBV7-2 to TRBJ1-1, with unresolved D. Looked up from germline, CDR1 is SGHTA and CDR2 is FQGNSA. The CDR3 length is 13 residues. Trimming cost V 5 bases and J 2 bases, with 9 bases left between them. CDR3 loop: CASSPRVNTEAFF. CDR3 nucleotides: TGTGCCAGCAGCCCCCGGGTAAACACTGAAGCTTTCTTT.

This clone was counted a few times. The chain couples TRBV19 to TRBJ2-2, with 7 bases matching TRBD1. The CDR3 has 17 amino acids. Germline loops: CDR1 LNHDA, CDR2 SQIVND (reference sequence). J lost 0 bases, V lost 7 bases, and 11 bases had no gene match. CDR3 nucleotide sequence: TGTGCCAGTATACCAACCCCGGGACAGACGAACACCGGGGAGCTGTTTTTT. It is translated as CASIPTPGQTNTGELFF. Supplemented by reference TRBV19 and TRBJ2-2, the full variable domain reads DGGITQSPKYLFRKEGQNVTLSCEQNLNHDAMYWYRQDPGQGLRLIYYSQIVNDFQKGDIAEGYSVSREKKESFPLTVTSAQKNPTAFYLCASIPTPGQTNTGELFFGEGSRLTVL.

The gene calls are TRBV9 and TRBJ2-3; no clear D gene. Trimming stripped 0 bases from V and 6 bases from J, with 11 bases between. Germline V gene lookup returns CDR1 SGDLS and CDR2 YYNGEE. The CDR3 consists of 14 residues. CDR3 sequence (DNA): TGTGCCAGCAGCGTAGCAGACTGGGCGGATACGCAGTATTTT. This sequence encodes CASSVADWADTQYF.

The genes are TRBV5-1 and TRBJ2-3; D is perhaps TRBD1 (5 bases). Trimming took off 2 bases at V and 5 bases at J, with 12 bases between the two ends. The length of the CDR3 is 14 residues. Germline loops: CDR1 SGHRS, CDR2 YFSETQ. In nucleotides, the CDR3 is TGCGCCAGCAGCTTTGACAGAAACATAGATACGCAGTATTTT. It encodes CASSFDRNIDTQYF.

This clone occurred once. The J gene is TRBJ1-5, the V gene TRBV24-1; D unclear. Germline V gene lookup returns CDR1 KGHDR and CDR2 SFDVKD. The CDR3 contains 14 residues. Trimming pared 9 bases from V and 1 base from J, leaving 12 bases between. The CDR3: CATVREGSNQPQHF. The CDR3 bases are TGTGCCACCGTACGGGAGGGCAGCAATCAGCCCCAGCATTTT.

The rearrangement joins TRBV6-1 to TRBJ2-2; 11 bases match TRBD2. Germline V lookup: CDR1 MNHNS, CDR2 SASEGT. V was pared by 4 bases and J by 1 base, with 8 bases of the junction left unmatched. CDR3 length equals 18 residues. CDR3 residues: CASSGTSGGIENTGELFF. The DNA of the CDR3 is TGTGCCAGCAGTGGAACTAGCGGGGGTATAGAGAACACCGGGGAGCTGTTTTTT.

V is TRBV7-9 and J is TRBJ1-5; D is perhaps TRBD1 (6 bases). CDR1 is SEHNR, CDR2 FQNEAQ, per germline (reference sequence). This CDR3 contains 16 residues. V was trimmed by 5 bases and J by 0 bases, leaving 14 bases between them. CDR3 DNA: TGTGCCAGCAGCCAGAGTGTAGGGGGTAGCAATCAGCCCCAGCATTTT. This gives the protein CASSQSVGGSNQPQHF.

This rearrangement joins TRBV28 to TRBJ2-1; 8 bases are a match to TRBD2. V shed 1 base, J shed 4 bases, and the junction held 3 bases outside the gene matches. The CDR3 runs 15 residues. CDR1 and CDR2 (germline): MDHEN, SYDVKM. The chain's CDR3 is CASSLSLADYNEQFF. CDR3 nucleotide sequence: TGTGCCAGCAGTTTATCACTAGCGGATTACAATGAGCAGTTCTTC.

This chain joins TRBV6-1 and TRBJ1-2; D is perhaps TRBD1 (6 bases). The CDR3 has 16 residues. Trimming shortened V by 3 bases and J by 4 bases, and 18 bases separated the two germline ends. Germline V lookup: CDR1 MNHNS, CDR2 SASEGT. DNA for the CDR3: TGTGCCAGCAGTGACGATTACAGGGAAACCTTCTATGGCTACACCTTC. As protein: CASSDDYRETFYGYTF.

The genes are TRBV4-2 and TRBJ2-1, with 7 positions matching TRBD2. Germline lookup yields CDR1 LGHNA and CDR2 YNFKEQ. There are 20 residues in the CDR3. V dropped 0 bases and J dropped 7; count of bases not matched to a gene: 21. The CDR3 DNA sequence: TGTGCCAGCAGCCAAGATGCGTTAAGCGGCGCTAGCGGAGGGGTGAATGAGCAGTTCTTC. Amino acid sequence: CASSQDALSGASGGVNEQFF.

The rearrangement uses TRBV19 and TRBJ1-3; 7 nucleotides agree with TRBD1. The CDR3 runs 16 residues. The V gene end was trimmed by 4 bases and the J gene end by 2 bases; junction bases not matched to a gene: 8. Germline values: CDR1 LNHDA, CDR2 SQIVND (reference sequence). The CDR3 loop is CASSKSPGGAGNTIYF. The CDR3 DNA reads TGTGCCAGTAGTAAATCCCCAGGGGGAGCTGGAAACACCATATATTTT.

This clone was counted a single time. The CDR3 sequence: CASSSPRTPDTQYF. The CDR3 DNA reads TGTGCCAGCAGTTCCCCCAGGACTCCAGATACGCAGTATTTT. The chain combines TRBV28 with TRBJ2-3, with D possibly being TRBD2 (5 bases). Trimming stripped 4 bases from V and 4 bases from J, with 12 bases between. Looked up from germline, CDR1 is MDHEN and CDR2 is SYDVKM. The CDR3 spans 14 residues.